The rows below give T cell receptor beta chains drawn from one sample of a study of CD8+ T cells in alopecia areata. The table came from immunoSEQ multiplex PCR; TCRdb's copy has only in-frame clones and leaves some out. The sample contains roughly 250,000 clones, roughly two thirds of which appear only once. The specimen comprised CD4+ T cells sorted from blood, sampled at week 0. These TCRs come from a human donor with alopecia areata. CDR3s include the opening cysteine and the closing phenylalanine or tryptophan. Fields, in order: D gene, V gene, clone size, J gene, CDR3 DNA, CDR3 protein. A D gene is named only where the DNA matches it firmly. The size of a clone is reported for some rows only, either as once, few or many, or as a class for expanded clones.

>TRBD2|TRBV10-2|-|TRBJ2-3
TGCGCCAGCAGTCCAGCGGGGGACACAGATACGCAGTATTTT
CASSPAGDTDTQYF
>TRBD2|TRBV7-9|few|TRBJ2-3
TGTGCCAGCAGCCCGGGACTAGCGGGGGGGTTTACGCAGTATTTT
CASSPGLAGGFTQYF
>-|TRBV29-1|-|TRBJ2-7
TGCAGCGTGGCACTGGGGGTGTGGGAGCAGTACTTC
CSVALGVWEQYF
>TRBD1|TRBV6-5|few|TRBJ1-2
TGTGCCAGCAGTTACGACAGGGCGCCGTATGGCTACACCTTC
CASSYDRAPYGYTF
>-|TRBV4-3|-|TRBJ1-1
TGCGCCAGCAGCCAGATACAGGGTACTGAAGCTTTCTTT
CASSQIQGTEAFF
>TRBD1|TRBV7-2|-|TRBJ2-7
TGTGCCAGCAGCTTGGGGACAGGGGCTTCCTACGAGCAGTACTTC
CASSLGTGASYEQYF
>-|TRBV30|-|TRBJ2-5
TGTGCCTGGAGCCCCCGGGGGACCCAGTACTTC
CAWSPRGTQYF
>-|TRBV25-1|once|TRBJ1-3
TGTGCCAGCAGTGAATCATTCTCTGGAAACACCATATATTTT
CASSESFSGNTIYF
>-|TRBV9|-|TRBJ2-2
TGTGCCAGCACCCCGGGACGTAACACCGGGGAGCTGTTTTTT
CASTPGRNTGELFF
>-|TRBV6-6|once|TRBJ2-2
TGTGCCAGCAGTTACGAGAGTAGGAACACCGGGGAGCTGTTTTTT
CASSYESRNTGELFF
>-|TRBV25-1|-|TRBJ2-7
TGTGCCAGCAGAGGGACTTCCTACGAGCAGTACTTC
CASRGTSYEQYF
>-|TRBV7-6|-|TRBJ1-1
TGTGCCAGCAGCCGGCTGAGGGACACTGAAGCTTTCTTT
CASSRLRDTEAFF
>TRBD1|TRBV5-1|-|TRBJ1-2
TGCGCCAGCAGCTTTGGACAGGGGGGCTATGGCTACACCTTC
CASSFGQGGYGYTF
>-|TRBV29-1|once|TRBJ2-7
TGCAGCGTTGAAGGACTACCTACCGGGTCAACAAGATACGAGCAGTACTTC
CSVEGLPTGSTRYEQYF
>TRBD1|TRBV29-1|-|TRBJ2-3
TGCAGCGTTGGGCAGACAGGGATGGGCACAGATACGCAGTATTTT
CSVGQTGMGTDTQYF
>TRBD1|TRBV29-1|-|TRBJ2-1
TGCACCTCAACCCAGGGGGCGAGAGACAATGAGCAGTTCTTC
CTSTQGARDNEQFF
>-|TRBV9|-|TRBJ2-2
TGTGCCAGCAGCGTAAAAGGAGGGGGCACCGGGGAGCTGTTTTTT
CASSVKGGGTGELFF
>-|TRBV5-4|-|TRBJ1-1
TGTGCCAGCAGCTTGACCGGGAGGACTGAAGCTTTCTTT
CASSLTGRTEAFF